The 20 T cell receptor beta chains listed next were all sequenced from one sample in a study of shared clonotypes between healthy human individuals. Clones were sequenced by immunoSEQ multiplex PCR, and TCRdb holds only the in-frame ones, with some missing. The sample holds about 510,000 clones, about 96% seen once. Sequenced sample: naive CD4+ T cells sorted from blood. As for subset: CD45RA+ positively selected. These receptors were collected from a woman aged 25-40 years in good health.

This clone appeared a few times. The chain recombines TRBV4-1 with TRBJ1-2; D is ambiguous. This CDR3 is built from 14 residues. With 1 base removed from V and 11 bases from J, the gap between germline ends came to 17 bases. Germline V gene lookup returns CDR1 MGHRA and CDR2 YSYEKL. This CDR3 reads CASSQVLQQREYTF. CDR3 DNA: TGCGCCAGCAGCCAAGTGTTGCAGCAGCGAGAATACACCTTC.

The chain has TRBV21-1 and TRBJ2-2; the table's D call of TRBD2 was not tested on the DNA. TRBV21-1 is a pseudogene. This CDR3 is 15 amino acids long. CDR3 in DNA: TGTGCCAGCAGCAAGACTTGGCGGGGGACCGGGGAGCTGTTTTTT. Translation: CASSKTWRGTGELFF.

V usage is TRBV5-1 and J usage is TRBJ2-3; perhaps TRBD2 as D (6 bases). The CDR3 loop spans 14 amino acids. The germline V and J ends were trimmed by 3 bases and 5 bases, with 13 bases remaining between them. In germline, CDR1 is SGHRS, CDR2 YFSETQ. CDR3 region: CASSSGESVDTQYF. For the CDR3, the DNA is TGCGCCAGCAGCTCGGGAGAGTCGGTAGATACGCAGTATTTT.

J is TRBJ2-2 and V is TRBV2, with D perhaps being TRBD1 or TRBD2 (6 bases each). The CDR3 contains 19 residues. V was shortened by 1 base and J by 4 bases, with 22 bases between the two germline ends. CDR1 is SNHLY and CDR2 is FYNNEI in the germline V gene. The CDR3 loop reads CASSEVDGWQGRLTGELFF. Written as DNA, the CDR3 is TGTGCCAGCAGTGAAGTGGATGGGTGGCAGGGGAGGCTCACCGGGGAGCTGTTTTTT.

The chain joins TRBV28 to TRBJ1-5; D unresolved. Trimming took off 3 bases at V and 2 bases at J, with 8 bases between the two ends. There are 14 residues in the CDR3. Per germline, CDR1 MDHEN and CDR2 SYDVKM. CDR3 loop: CASSFLRRNQPQHF. The CDR3, as DNA: TGTGCCAGCAGTTTCCTCCGACGCAATCAGCCCCAGCATTTT. Full variable domain (remainder filled in from reference TRBV28 and TRBJ1-5): DVKVTQSSRYLVKRTGEKVFLECVQDMDHENMFWYRQDPGLGLRLIYFSYDVKMKEKGDIPEGYSVSREKKERFSLILESASTNQTSMYLCASSFLRRNQPQHFGDGTRLSIL.

This chain links TRBV28 with TRBJ2-1; tentatively, D is TRBD2 (6 bases). The CDR3 has 14 residues. CDR1 is MDHEN, CDR2 SYDVKM, per germline. Trimming removed 6 bases from V and 6 bases from J, with 15 bases in between. The CDR3 sequence: CASRPRGSLNEQFF. In DNA form, the CDR3 reads TGTGCCAGCAGGCCCCGGGGGTCCCTCAATGAGCAGTTCTTC. The complete variable domain, with remaining parts taken from reference TRBV28 and TRBJ2-1, reads DVKVTQSSRYLVKRTGEKVFLECVQDMDHENMFWYRQDPGLGLRLIYFSYDVKMKEKGDIPEGYSVSREKKERFSLILESASTNQTSMYLCASRPRGSLNEQFFGPGTRLTVL.

The chain recombines TRBV28 with TRBJ2-5; 7 bases agree with TRBD1. The DNA end is more similar to TRBJ2-7, so the J call may be wrong. Per the germline V gene, CDR1 is MDHEN and CDR2 is SYDVKM. CDR3 length equals 15 residues. The CDR3 spells CASSSSGTASYEQYF. DNA of the CDR3: TGTGCCAGCAGTTCGTCCGGGACAGCCTCCTACGAGCAGTACTTC.

The chain links TRBV9 to TRBJ2-1; 14 nucleotides agree with TRBD2. The germline V gene has CDR1 SGDLS and CDR2 YYNGEE. The CDR3 length is 19 residues. Trimming at V came to 4 bases and at J to 1 base, leaving 10 bases not matched to a gene. The CDR3 region has the DNA TGTGCCAGCAGCCCGGGGACTAGCGGGAGAAGAAGTTCCTACAATGAGCAGTTCTTC. Translation gives CASSPGTSGRRSSYNEQFF.

The genes are TRBV10-1 and TRBJ2-3; 9 bases are a match to TRBD2. The CDR3 is 19 amino acids. From germline, CDR1 is WNHNN and CDR2 SYGVQD (reference sequence). Trimming took 4 bases from V and 0 from J; bases not matched to a gene: 14. The CDR3 loop is CASSGRATSGNPSTDTQYF. CDR3 DNA: TGCGCCAGCAGTGGACGTGCGACTAGCGGAAACCCTAGCACAGATACGCAGTATTTT.

The V and J genes are TRBV19 and TRBJ2-3; perhaps TRBD1 as D (6 bases). Germline V gene data show CDR1 as LNHDA and CDR2 as SQIVND (reference sequence). CDR3 length: 15 residues. V dropped 9 bases and J dropped 1 base, with 17 bases sitting between them. CDR3 region: CASKRGSGGTDTQYF. For the CDR3, the DNA is TGTGCCAGCAAGAGGGGGTCCGGAGGCACAGATACGCAGTATTTT.

The chain combines TRBV28 with TRBJ2-5; unclear D gene. The closer fit of TRBJ2-7 to the DNA end suggests the J call may be wrong. Germline V gene sequence: CDR1 MDHEN, CDR2 SYDVKM. This CDR3 contains 13 residues. The CDR3 reads CASSSGPLYEQYF. The CDR3 bases are TGTGCCAGCAGTTCTGGCCCACTCTACGAGCAGTACTTC.

The genes are TRBV19 and TRBJ2-5; TRBD2 is a possible D gene (6 bases). Trimming shortened V by 3 bases and J by 11 bases, and 22 bases separated the two germline ends. From germline, CDR1 is LNHDA and CDR2 SQIVND (reference sequence). This CDR3 has 15 residues. Here the CDR3 DNA reads TGTGCCAGTAGTATCGGTAGCGCCCGCTCGGGGGAGCAGTACTTC. It specifies CASSIGSARSGEQYF.

This chain joins TRBV2 and TRBJ1-1; TRBD1 matches at 7 bases. This CDR3 contains 13 residues. Trimming removed 9 bases from V and 6 bases from J; junction bases left unmatched: 10. CDR1 is SNHLY, CDR2 FYNNEI, per germline. The CDR3 DNA is TGTGCCAGGGGGCTACAGGGGAGCGCTGAAGCTTTCTTT. It is translated as CARGLQGSAEAFF.

V gene TRBV6-6 combines with J gene TRBJ1-1, with TRBD1 matching 9 bases. V gave up 6 bases and J gave up 1 base; unmatched junction bases: 9. The CDR3 loop spans 16 amino acids. Germline CDR1 and CDR2: MNHNY and SVGAGI (reference sequence). CDR3: CASRAGQGKSNTEAFF. CDR3 DNA sequence: TGTGCCAGCAGGGCGGGACAGGGAAAATCGAACACTGAAGCTTTCTTT.

For this clone: Other DNA sequences of this sample code for an identical CDR3. The gene calls are TRBV11-2 and TRBJ2-5; D gene unclear. The CDR3 length is 14 residues. In germline, CDR1 is SGHAT, CDR2 FQNNGV. Trimming cost V 1 base and J 2 bases, with 8 bases left between them. The CDR3 sequence is CASSLGSPQETQYF. In nucleotides, the CDR3 is TGTGCCAGCAGCTTAGGGAGTCCACAAGAGACCCAGTACTTC.

As to this clone: The sample carries other DNA sequences with the same CDR3. The CDR3 loop reads CASGGTYEQYF. The CDR3 coding sequence is TGTGCCAGCGGCGGAACCTACGAGCAGTACTTC. The chain has TRBV2 and TRBJ2-7; D call uncertain. V was shortened by 8 bases and J by 2 bases, with 7 bases between the two germline ends. CDR3 length: 11 amino acids. Germline V lookup: CDR1 SNHLY, CDR2 FYNNEI.

The chain joins TRBV11-1 to TRBJ2-5; 10 bases fit TRBD2. The CDR3 is 18 amino acids. The J segment lost 4 bases and the V segment lost 6 bases, leaving 17 bases of the junction unmatched. From germline, CDR1 is SGHAT and CDR2 FQDESV (reference sequence). The CDR3 spells CASRKTRAGGGQGETQYF. Here the CDR3 DNA reads TGTGCCAGCAGAAAGACTCGAGCGGGAGGGGGTCAGGGAGAGACCCAGTACTTC.

The chain couples TRBV28 to TRBJ1-5; unclear D gene. There are 17 residues in the CDR3. CDR1 MDHEN and CDR2 SYDVKM come from the germline V gene. Trimming removed 4 bases from V and 2 bases from J, with 18 bases in between. The CDR3 bases are TGTGCCAGCAGTTCGGTGTGGGCGGACGGGGGCAATCAGCCCCAGCATTTT. It encodes CASSSVWADGGNQPQHF.

The V call is TRBV28, the J call TRBJ1-2; D possibly corresponds to TRBD1 (5 bases). Germline values: CDR1 MDHEN, CDR2 SYDVKM. The length of the CDR3 is 14 residues. V was cut by 5 bases and J by 3 bases, with 13 bases left in between. CDR3 sequence (DNA): TGTGCCAGCAGTGCGCCACAGGTTTACTATGGCTACACCTTC. It translates to CASSAPQVYYGYTF.

The rearrangement uses TRBV6-4 and TRBJ1-4, with D possibly being TRBD1 (5 bases). CDR3 size: 15 residues. CDR1 and CDR2 from the germline V gene are MRHNA and SNTAGT. Trimming left V 0 bases short and J 5 bases short, with 10 bases between. The CDR3 here is CASSDSISGNEKLFF. The CDR3 DNA is TGTGCCAGCAGTGACTCGATCTCAGGGAATGAAAAACTGTTTTTT.